This is a list of T cell receptor beta chains from one sample in a study of blood T cells in healthy people across ages. Via MiXCR, TCRdb re-called the 5' RACE reads, giving one row per CDR3 protein. The sample lists 700,000 to 900,000 distinct CDR3 sequences; about 55% were seen once. Input material: blood. These receptors all stem from a man older than 75 in good health. Both conserved end residues are trimmed from each CDR3.

v_call,j_call,cdr3_aa
TRBV27,TRBJ2-1,ASRRTGTYPNEQF
TRBV20-1,TRBJ2-1,SARDLRSRSNEQF
TRBV4-1,TRBJ2-2,ASSQAPRVNHGELF
TRBV9,TRBJ2-1,ASSVTPVGGEQF
TRBV27,NA,ASSFLTSGSSYNEQY
TRBV7-3,TRBJ2-1,ASSLVRDTYNEQF
TRBV6-2/TRBV6-3,TRBJ2-5,ASSYSGRGY
TRBV7-9,TRBJ1-2,ASSLLGAPHYGYT
TRBV13,TRBJ2-7,ASSLGLPPGGIEQY
TRBV9,TRBJ1-4,ASSFRGGGEKLF
TRBV20-1,TRBJ2-5,SARDSGTGETQY
TRBV27,TRBJ2-7,ASSPHRGSLSAYEQY
TRBV16,TRBJ2-7,ASSQVPSYEQY
TRBV27,TRBJ2-3,ASRQEWARTDTQY
TRBV6-6,TRBJ1-2,ASSYGEGSYGYT
TRBV3-1,TRBJ1-5,ASSQDFSVLGQPQH
TRBV5-1,TRBJ1-2,ASGFDYGYT
TRBV11-3,TRBJ2-5,ASSLRLAGRQETQY
TRBV23-1,TRBJ1-2,ASSQLDSYGYT
TRBV20-1,TRBJ1-2,STGTGLVRHYGYT
TRBV10-1,TRBJ2-1,ASSGSRTARLSCNEQF
TRBV27,TRBJ2-1,ASSSLTGGRDERF
TRBV12-3/TRBV12-4,TRBJ1-4,ASSPNRARAEKLF
TRBV27,TRBJ2-7,ASSLSPALSYEQY
TRBV20-1,TRBJ1-4,SAKGRWPTNEKLF
TRBV5-6,TRBJ2-3,ASSLGGWPSTDTQY
TRBV6-4,TRBJ2-7,ASRENSSGRPQSYEQY
TRBV24-1,TRBJ2-5,ATSDRTAYQETQY
TRBV30,TRBJ1-1,AWNGGNTEAF
TRBV10-3,TRBJ2-7,AISARGSSSYEQY
TRBV6-5,TRBJ1-4,ASSLRGVNEKLF
TRBV5-1,TRBJ2-7,ASSFSGGAYNEQY
TRBV6-6,TRBJ1-5,ASSDSPGWQPQH
TRBV6-9,NA,AKGILEQY
TRBV14,TRBJ2-1,ASSPGLSREQF
TRBV28,NA,ASSWQGAYEQY
TRBV7-9,TRBJ2-1,ASSSPTSVLRGEQF
TRBV6-5,TRBJ2-3,ASKRGPSSTDTQY
TRBV29-1,TRBJ2-1,SAQDRQGTSYNEQF
TRBV29-1,TRBJ1-1,SVRSATAEAF
TRBV12-3/TRBV12-4,TRBJ2-5,ASSPPINLNQETQY
TRBV20-1,TRBJ1-6,SASRQGPNSPLH
TRBV7-2,TRBJ2-7,ASSRVGAGGKTYEQY
TRBV19,TRBJ2-2,ASSTHRPRGSGELF
TRBV2,TRBJ1-5,ATGDSRVSQPQH
TRBV29-1,TRBJ1-5,SVAQGEEQPQH
TRBV28,TRBJ1-6,ASSLIRSLINSPLH
TRBV29-1,TRBJ2-1,TVGSGHEQF
TRBV15,TRBJ1-3,ATSTAGRVHGNTIY
TRBV7-2,TRBJ2-5,ASSLAPALQY
TRBV10-3,TRBJ1-1,AIRQGGTEAF
TRBV28,TRBJ1-1,ASSLTGAGNTEAF
TRBV2,TRBJ1-2,ASSEAGRGGDGYT
TRBV28,TRBJ2-2,ASSSPGTMGPELF
TRBV29-1,TRBJ2-1,SVEEAGTGRDNEQF